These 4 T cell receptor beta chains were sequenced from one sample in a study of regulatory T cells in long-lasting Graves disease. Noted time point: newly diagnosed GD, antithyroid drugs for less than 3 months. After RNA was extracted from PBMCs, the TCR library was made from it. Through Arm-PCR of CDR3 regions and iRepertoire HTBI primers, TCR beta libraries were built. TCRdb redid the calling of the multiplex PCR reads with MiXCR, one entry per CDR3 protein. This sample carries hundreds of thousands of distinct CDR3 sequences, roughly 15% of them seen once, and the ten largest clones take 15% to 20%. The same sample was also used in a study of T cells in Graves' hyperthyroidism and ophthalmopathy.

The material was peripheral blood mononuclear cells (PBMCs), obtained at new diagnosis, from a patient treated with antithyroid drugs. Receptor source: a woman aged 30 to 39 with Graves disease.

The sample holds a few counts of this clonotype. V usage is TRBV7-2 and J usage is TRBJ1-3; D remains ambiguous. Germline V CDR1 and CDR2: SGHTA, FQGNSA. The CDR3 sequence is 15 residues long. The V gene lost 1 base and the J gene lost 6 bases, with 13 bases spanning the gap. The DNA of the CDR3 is TGTGCCAGCAGCTTAGGAGGAGGCCGCTCAAACACCATATATTTT. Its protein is CASSLGGGRSNTIYF.

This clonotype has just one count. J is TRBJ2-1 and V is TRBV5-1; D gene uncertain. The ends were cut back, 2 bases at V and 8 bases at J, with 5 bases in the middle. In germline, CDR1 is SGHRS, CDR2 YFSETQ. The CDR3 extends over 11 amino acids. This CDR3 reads CASSFQDEQFF. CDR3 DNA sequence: TGCGCCAGCAGCTTTCAGGATGAGCAGTTCTTC.

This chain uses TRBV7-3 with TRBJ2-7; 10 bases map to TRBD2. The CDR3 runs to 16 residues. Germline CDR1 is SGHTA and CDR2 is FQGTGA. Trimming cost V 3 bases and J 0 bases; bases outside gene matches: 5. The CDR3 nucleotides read TGTGCCAGCAGCTTCGGACTAGCGGAGAGCTCCTACGAGCAGTACTTC. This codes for CASSFGLAESSYEQYF.

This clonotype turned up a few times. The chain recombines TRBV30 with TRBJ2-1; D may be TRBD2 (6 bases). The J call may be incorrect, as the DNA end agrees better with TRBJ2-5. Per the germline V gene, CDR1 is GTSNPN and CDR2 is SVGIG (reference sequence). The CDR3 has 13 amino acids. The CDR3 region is CAWSLGGTETQYF. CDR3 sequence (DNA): TGTGCCTGGAGTTTGGGCGGGACGGAGACCCAGTACTTC.